Listed below are T cell receptor beta chains from one sample, sequenced in a study of T cell repertoires in cytomegalovirus infection. TCRdb called the reads again in MiXCR, with one record for every CDR3 protein. The data contain about 740,000 distinct CDR3 sequences, about a third of them singletons. The sequenced material came from PBMCs. The receptors derive from a human donor in good health (CMV status not recorded). Some clones in this sample may be carry-over from other donors' samples. Both conserved end residues are part of each CDR3. D genes are given only for firm matches. Clone size is stated in some rows and not others, as once, few, many or a class when expanded.

V	size	D	J	CDR3	DNA
TRBV25-1	NA	NA	TRBJ1-3	CASSEPRTTSGNTVYF	TGTGCCAGCAGTGAGCCGAGGACAACCTCTGGAAACACCGTATATTTT
TRBV11-2	NA	TRBD1	TRBJ2-1	CASSLDRDRGYNEQFF	TGTGCCAGCAGCTTAGACCGGGACAGGGGTTACAATGAGCAGTTCTTC
TRBV7-9	NA	TRBD2	TRBJ2-2	CASSSTSPNTGELFF	TGTGCCAGCAGCTCGACTAGCCCGAACACCGGGGAGCTGTTTTTT
TRBV11-2	NA	NA	TRBJ1-3	CASSLDGVSGNTIYF	TGTGCCAGCAGCTTAGACGGAGTGTCTGGAAACACCATATATTTT
TRBV28	NA	NA	TRBJ1-2	CASSPPLPHYGYTF	TGTGCCAGCAGCCCCCCCCTTCCTCACTATGGCTACACCTTC
TRBV29-1	NA	NA	TRBJ2-1	CSVRDGGNEQFF	TGCAGCGTCCGAGACGGGGGCAATGAGCAGTTCTTC
TRBV18	NA	TRBD1	TRBJ2-1	CASSPPARPTGSYNEQFF	TGTGCCAGCTCACCACCCGCAAGGCCGACAGGGTCCTACAATGAGCAGTTCTTC
TRBV12-3/TRBV12-4	NA	NA	TRBJ2-5	CASSFVATSPLPLQETQYF	TGTGCCAGCAGTTTTGTGGCCACCTCCCCCTTACCCCTTCAAGAGACCCAGTACTTC
TRBV7-2	NA	TRBD1	TRBJ1-1	CASSVPTGRGTEAFF	TGTGCCAGCAGCGTCCCGACAGGGAGGGGCACTGAAGCTTTCTTT
TRBV6-2/TRBV6-3	NA	TRBD2	TRBJ2-3	CASSYSAPGGGAADTQYF	TGTGCCAGCAGTTACTCAGCCCCTGGCGGGGGGGCCGCAGATACGCAGTATTTT
TRBV15	NA	NA	TRBJ2-1	CATSRDTASLSDEQFF	TGTGCCACCAGCAGAGATACGGCGTCGCTCTCCGATGAGCAGTTCTTC
TRBV5-1	few	NA	TRBJ2-5	CASSLPTGSVKETQYF	TGCGCCAGCAGCTTACCCACAGGGTCGGTCAAAGAGACCCAGTACTTC
TRBV6-1	few	NA	TRBJ2-3	CASSRTDREDTQYF	TGTGCCAGCTCCAGGACAGACCGGGAAGATACGCAGTATTTT
TRBV2	NA	NA	TRBJ2-2	CASSANRETGELFF	TGTGCCAGCAGTGCTAACAGGGAGACCGGGGAGCTGTTTTTT
TRBV6-2/TRBV6-3	many	TRBD2	TRBJ2-1	CASSPETLAGGGNEQFF	TGTGCCAGCAGTCCAGAAACATTAGCGGGAGGGGGCAATGAGCAGTTCTTC
TRBV27	many	NA	TRBJ2-2	CASSLLNTGELFF	TGTGCCAGCAGTTTACTTAACACCGGGGAGCTGTTTTTT
TRBV7-9	NA	TRBD2	TRBJ2-5	CASRSSGGVQETLYF	TGTGCCAGCAGGTCATCCGGGGGGGTCCAAGAGACCCTGTACTTC
TRBV7-8	many	NA	TRBJ1-1	CASSLKGTEAFF	TGTGCCAGCAGCTTAAAGGGCACTGAAGCTTTCTTT
TRBV4-1	NA	TRBD2	TRBJ2-2	CASSHLLAGGSNTGELFF	TGCGCCAGCAGCCATCTACTAGCGGGGGGCTCGAACACCGGGGAGCTGTTTTTT
TRBV6-6	once	NA	TRBJ1-4	CASSYDRRKLFF	TGTGCCAGCAGTTACGATCGTCGGAAACTGTTTTTT
TRBV20-1	NA	TRBD1	TRBJ2-1	CSAHPSLTGVYEQFF	TGCAGTGCTCACCCCTCGCTGACAGGGGTCTATGAGCAGTTCTTC
TRBV5-1	few	NA	TRBJ2-7	CASSLVTIAGTNSYEQYF	TGCGCCAGCAGCTTGGTTACTATTGCCGGGACCAATTCCTACGAGCAGTACTTC
TRBV7-2	many	NA	TRBJ2-3	CASSLKWGGRTDTQYF	TGTGCCAGCAGCTTAAAGTGGGGGGGCAGGACAGATACGCAGTATTTT
TRBV7-2	few	TRBD2	TRBJ2-3	CASSGGRLAGNALRDTQYF	TGTGCCAGCAGCGGGGGGAGGCTAGCGGGGAACGCCCTGAGGGATACGCAGTATTTT
TRBV28	NA	TRBD2	TRBJ2-7	CASSLDWGGEQYF	TGTGCCAGCAGTTTAGATTGGGGGGGCGAGCAGTACTTC
TRBV2	NA	NA	TRBJ2-7	CASRGLAAYEQYF	TGTGCCAGCAGGGGATTGGCAGCCTACGAGCAGTACTTC
TRBV7-3	NA	NA	TRBJ1-2	CASSHSPENGYTF	TGTGCCAGCAGCCACTCCCCTGAGAATGGCTACACCTTC
TRBV7-8	NA	TRBD1	TRBJ2-7	CASSLRSIGTGVKSYEQYF	TGTGCCAGCAGCTTACGGTCTATTGGGACAGGAGTCAAATCCTACGAGCAGTACTTC
TRBV15	NA	TRBD1	TRBJ1-4	CATRPGTAYEKLFF	TGTGCCACCAGGCCCGGGACAGCCTATGAAAAACTGTTTTTT
TRBV6-6	NA	NA	TRBJ1-1	CASSKDKNTEAFF	TGTGCCAGCAGTAAGGACAAGAACACTGAAGCTTTCTTT
TRBV12-3/TRBV12-4	NA	NA	TRBJ1-2	CASSFDPYGYTF	TGTGCCAGCAGTTTTGATCCCTATGGCTACACCTTC
TRBV28	NA	NA	TRBJ1-1	CASSPEGHLKASEAFF	TGTGCCAGCAGTCCGGAGGGACATCTAAAGGCATCTGAAGCTTTCTTT
TRBV19	few	NA	TRBJ2-7	CASRPTGEGLYEQYF	TGTGCCAGTAGACCGACAGGGGAGGGCCTTTACGAGCAGTACTTC